The 6 T cell receptor beta chains listed next were all sequenced from one sample in a study of blood T cell repertoires in COVID-19. Clones were read by immunoSEQ multiplex PCR, and TCRdb kept only the in-frame ones, dropping some. The profile covers some 400,000 clones, with 75% to 90% appearing a single time and roughly 1.1% taken by the ten largest. What was sequenced was PBMCs or T cells enriched from blood (not recorded which). The receptors derive from a man between 25 and 39 years old who had recovered from COVID-19.

The genes are TRBV2 and TRBJ1-5, with D perhaps matching TRBD1 (5 bases). CDR3 length: 13 amino acids. V lost 2 bases and J lost 6, with 8 bases in between. Per the germline V gene, CDR1 is SNHLY and CDR2 is FYNNEI. As DNA, the CDR3 is TGTGCCAGCAGTGAATTTGGGGCTCAGCCCCAGCATTTT. Its protein product is CASSEFGAQPQHF.

J is TRBJ2-7 and V is TRBV5-1; 7 nucleotides agree with TRBD2. The CDR3 runs 14 residues. Trimming cost V 5 bases and J 3 bases; bases outside gene matches: 8. Per the germline V gene, CDR1 is SGHRS and CDR2 is YFSETQ. CDR3 in amino acids: CASRTGTNYYEQYF. CDR3 coding DNA: TGCGCCAGCAGAACCGGGACTAACTACTACGAGCAGTACTTC.

The chain employs TRBV11-2 and TRBJ2-7; 7 bases agree with TRBD1. The CDR3 runs to 14 residues. Losses at the gene ends were 3 bases for V and 2 bases for J; bases not matched to a gene: 4. From germline, CDR1 is SGHAT and CDR2 FQNNGV. CDR3 amino acids: CASSFGTEAYEQYF. In nucleotides, the CDR3 is TGTGCCAGCAGCTTTGGGACAGAAGCCTACGAGCAGTACTTC.

V gene TRBV3-1 (or the pseudogene TRBV3-2) combines with J gene TRBJ2-2; 7 bases are shared with TRBD2. In germline, CDR1 is LGHDT, CDR2 YNNKEL (reference sequence). After removal of 1 base from V and 2 bases from J, the junction contained 1 base not matched to a gene. The CDR3 has 15 residues. The CDR3 reads CASSQGAGNTGELFF. In DNA, the CDR3 is TGTGCCAGCAGCCAAGGAGCGGGAAACACCGGGGAGCTGTTTTTT.

The gene calls are TRBV7-6 and TRBJ2-5, with D possibly being TRBD1 (6 bases). Germline V gene sequence: CDR1 SGHVS, CDR2 FNYEAQ. This CDR3 contains 19 residues. The germline V and J ends were trimmed by 1 base and 0 bases, with 21 bases remaining between them. CDR3 DNA sequence: TGTGCCAGCAGCTTAGTCCCCCCCCATCAAACAGGGTACCAAGAGACCCAGTACTTC. It translates to CASSLVPPHQTGYQETQYF.

The rearrangement links TRBV5-1 to TRBJ2-2, with D possibly TRBD2 on 6 matching bases. The CDR3 has 16 amino acids. The germline V gene has CDR1 SGHRS and CDR2 YFSETQ. Trimming left V 7 bases short and J 2 bases short, with 18 bases between. The CDR3 spells CASLTGTQFNTGELFF. DNA for the CDR3: TGCGCCAGCTTAACCGGGACTCAATTTAACACCGGGGAGCTGTTTTTT.